Reported below is one T cell receptor (beta chain). Antigen specificity is unknown. The sample originates from a study of PD-1 blockade in classical Hodgkin lymphoma. Findings and caveats of the study: Researchers reported that CD4+ TCR diversity, though not CD8+, rose significantly by C4D1. Lower baseline TCR diversity marked trial partial responders and progressors.

Brentuximab vedotin exposure varied among the patients, all of whom had relapsed after autologous stem cell transplantation. Reported best responses ranged across complete response, partial response or progressive disease. Clones were sequenced by immunoSEQ multiplex PCR, and TCRdb holds only the in-frame ones, with some missing. The data hold about 30,000 clones, with 71% observed a single time. Sequencing used peripheral blood mononuclear cells (PBMCs), obtained before the second cycle of nivolumab. The clonotype comes from a human donor with classical Hodgkin lymphoma.

The CDR3 DNA reads TGTGCCAGCAGCCCGACGGACAGGGGGTCCGTTGGCAGCACCTTC. It codes for CASSPTDRGSVGSTF. The rearrangement uses TRBV5-6 and TRBJ1-2; 10 bases are shared with TRBD1. Germline V CDR1 and CDR2: SGHDT, YYEEEE. This CDR3 is built from 15 residues. V trimming: 4 bases; J trimming: 13 bases; junction bases outside the gene matches: 16.